The rows below give T cell receptor beta chains drawn from one sample of a study of a mutant IDH1 vaccine in newly diagnosed glioma. Assay: immunoSEQ multiplex PCR; the TCRdb copy retains only in-frame clones and omits some. The sample holds roughly 51,000 clones, roughly 90% seen once. Sequencing was performed on PBMCs, taken from a glioma patient treated with radiotherapy, temozolomide or both. The receptors were sampled from a man aged 35 to 55 with glioma. Both conserved end residues are part of each CDR3. D genes are given only for firm matches. Clone size is not always given. Where it is, it says once, few, many or a class for expanded clones.

d_gene: NA
j_gene: TRBJ2-7
abundance: few
v_gene: TRBV10-3
CDR3nt: TGTGCCATCAGTGAGTCCGCGCGGCGAGGCTACGAGCAGTACTTC
CDR3aa: CAISESARRGYEQYF

d_gene: TRBD2
j_gene: TRBJ2-7
abundance: once
v_gene: TRBV10-3
CDR3nt: TGTGCCATCAGTGATAAGTCTAGCGGAAGGTTCTACGAGCAGTACTTC
CDR3aa: CAISDKSSGRFYEQYF

d_gene: NA
j_gene: TRBJ1-1
abundance: NA
v_gene: TRBV19
CDR3nt: TGTGCCAGTAGTCCCCCCGGGACACCAGTTCCTGAAGCTTTCTTT
CDR3aa: CASSPPGTPVPEAFF

d_gene: NA
j_gene: TRBJ1-1
abundance: NA
v_gene: TRBV28
CDR3nt: TGTGCCAGCAGTTTCGGCAGTATGAACACTGAAGCTTTCTTT
CDR3aa: CASSFGSMNTEAFF

d_gene: TRBD2
j_gene: TRBJ2-1
abundance: NA
v_gene: TRBV11-3
CDR3nt: TGTGCCAGCAGCTTAGATCAAGGCGGGAGTAGCTCCTACAATGAGCAGTTCTTC
CDR3aa: CASSLDQGGSSSYNEQFF

d_gene: NA
j_gene: TRBJ1-4
abundance: NA
v_gene: TRBV18
CDR3nt: TGTGCCAGCTCACCAAGGAAACAGGGCAGAGATGAAAAACTGTTTTTT
CDR3aa: CASSPRKQGRDEKLFF

d_gene: NA
j_gene: TRBJ1-1
abundance: NA
v_gene: TRBV6-5
CDR3nt: TGTGCCAGCCGGCGCAGGATGAACACTGAAGCTTTCTTT
CDR3aa: CASRRRMNTEAFF

d_gene: NA
j_gene: TRBJ1-2
abundance: NA
v_gene: TRBV7-2
CDR3nt: TGTGCCAGCAGCTTAGGTGGCCCAGCGGCTAACTATGGCTACACCTTC
CDR3aa: CASSLGGPAANYGYTF

d_gene: NA
j_gene: TRBJ2-7
abundance: once
v_gene: TRBV5-1
CDR3nt: TGCGCCAGCAGGTTTGGCAGCTCCTACGAGCAGTACTTC
CDR3aa: CASRFGSSYEQYF

d_gene: NA
j_gene: TRBJ2-7
abundance: NA
v_gene: TRBV4-3
CDR3nt: TGCGCCAGCAGCCCCACCAGCTCCTACGAGCAGTACTTC
CDR3aa: CASSPTSSYEQYF

d_gene: NA
j_gene: TRBJ2-1
abundance: NA
v_gene: TRBV6-5
CDR3nt: TGTGCCAGCAGTTACGCTTCCTGGGGCTACAATGAGCAGTTCTTC
CDR3aa: CASSYASWGYNEQFF

d_gene: NA
j_gene: TRBJ1-4
abundance: NA
v_gene: TRBV11-2
CDR3nt: TGTGCCAGCAGCTTAGGGGGTAGAAAACTGTTTTTT
CDR3aa: CASSLGGRKLFF

d_gene: NA
j_gene: TRBJ1-5
abundance: NA
v_gene: TRBV6-5
CDR3nt: TGTGCCAGCAGTTTGGACAGAGCCGCACAGCCCCAGCATTTT
CDR3aa: CASSLDRAAQPQHF

d_gene: TRBD1
j_gene: TRBJ1-4
abundance: NA
v_gene: TRBV29-1
CDR3nt: TGCAGCGCTCTATCAGGGGGTGATGAAAAACTGTTTTTT
CDR3aa: CSALSGGDEKLFF

d_gene: NA
j_gene: TRBJ2-5
abundance: NA
v_gene: TRBV18
CDR3nt: TGTGCCAGCTCACCACGCCAGCTAGAGACCCAGTACTTC
CDR3aa: CASSPRQLETQYF

d_gene: NA
j_gene: TRBJ2-3
abundance: NA
v_gene: TRBV7-2
CDR3nt: TGTGCCAGCAGCTTAACACGGCCAGGGGATACGCAGTATTTT
CDR3aa: CASSLTRPGDTQYF

d_gene: NA
j_gene: TRBJ2-4
abundance: NA
v_gene: TRBV6-6
CDR3nt: TGTGCCAGCAGTTACCGGGTGTCAACTAAAAACATTCAGTACTTC
CDR3aa: CASSYRVSTKNIQYF

d_gene: NA
j_gene: TRBJ2-5
abundance: once
v_gene: TRBV5-1
CDR3nt: TGCGCCAGCAGCTTAAGAGGGCCGGGGGAGACCCAGTACTTC
CDR3aa: CASSLRGPGETQYF